This T cell receptor (beta chain) was sequenced during a study of blood T cells in healthy people across ages. Germline CDR1 and CDR2: SGHAT and FQDESV (reference sequence). The CDR3 totals 16 residues. The V gene end was trimmed by 5 bases and the J gene end by 3 bases; junction bases not matched to a gene: 10. Total RNA extracted from each sample amounted to at least 5 micrograms. Then a second PCR, running roughly 7 to 11 cycles, was carried out with a sample-barcoded 5' primer and a J-beta primer mix. MiXCR was run by TCRdb on the 5' RACE reads, yielding one entry per CDR3 protein. The sample carries 1 million or so distinct CDR3 sequences, around 25% recorded once. This sample also appeared in a second study, on T cells of mothers and their children. That work states: A few healthy Caucasian mothers and their six children were the donors. Among related mother-child pairs, overlap was slightly higher than in unrelated pairs, though not significantly.

The sample taken for sequencing was blood. The clonotype was recovered from a girl aged 2-10 years in good health. The chain combines TRBV11-1 with TRBJ2-7; the match to TRBD1 covers 10 bases. This chain's CDR3 is CASSGVGGQGVYEQYF. CDR3 coding DNA: TGTGCCAGCAGCGGTGTCGGTGGACAGGGGGTCTACGAGCAGTACTTC.